This TCR beta chain was captured by sequencing in a study of memory CD4+ T cells and cytomegalovirus serostatus. Single viable CD3+CD4+CD8-CD45RO+ cells were sorted as the memory CD4+ T cells. The CDR3 contains 12 residues. CDR1 is SEHNR, CDR2 FQNEAQ, per germline (reference sequence). The V end was cut by 7 bases, the J end by 0 bases, with 4 bases between. Original processing notes: After removing out-of-frame reads, under 2.5 million distinct TCRbeta sequences remained. Profiled with immunoSEQ multiplex PCR; TCRdb holds only in-frame clones, not every one. V and J calls and clone size are those listed in that table; D and trimming were worked out from the DNA. The sample yields more than 45,000 clones, 82% seen once.

The material sequenced was memory CD4+ T cells from blood. This TCR was sampled from an adult in good health and CMV-seronegative. V gene TRBV7-9 combines with J gene TRBJ1-3, with no clear D. The CDR3 sequence: CASISSGNTIYF. DNA of the CDR3: TGTGCCAGCATTTCCTCTGGAAACACCATATATTTT.